The subject of this entry is one T cell receptor (beta chain). Its antigen is unidentified. The data stem from a study of T-cell reconstitution after alpha-beta-depleted transplantation in children. Whole-study results and caveats: Roughly two months post-transplant, alpha-beta T cells reportedly originated from several hundred graft clones that had expanded. T-cell numbers and diversity one year post-transplant derived largely from freshly generated T cells.

Unique molecular identifiers were built into the TCRbeta library. Each CDR3 protein gets one entry after TCRdb re-called the PCR reads with MiXCR. The profile shows hundreds of thousands of distinct CDR3 sequences, over 9.5% of them singletons. Germline V gene lookup returns CDR1 SGHVS and CDR2 FQNEAQ. Trimming stripped 7 bases from V and 0 bases from J, with 9 bases between. The CDR3 extends over 13 amino acids. Sequenced here: PBMCs, sampled before TCRalphabeta/CD19-depleted stem cell transplant. The rearrangement uses TRBV7-8 and TRBJ1-1; D is unclear. The source is a child aged 2 to 10 with inherited bone marrow failure, due to receive a stem cell transplant. CDR3 residues: CASTLGLNTEAFF. The DNA for the CDR3 is TGTGCCAGCACCCTAGGGCTGAACACTGAAGCTTTCTTT. The full variable domain, in which reference TRBV7-8 and TRBJ1-1 provide the parts outside the CDR3, is GAGVSQSPRYKVAKRGQDVALRCDPISGHVSLFWYQQALGQGPEFLTYFQNEAQLDKSGLPSDRFFAERPEGSVSTLKIQRTQQEDSAVYLCASTLGLNTEAFFGQGTRLTVV.